This T cell receptor beta chain emerged from a study of blood T cell repertoires in COVID-19 (dated by TCRdb to about 2020). For the study in its entirety: Samples from collaborators originated in the United States, Italy and Spain and spanned both the acute and convalescent phases of COVID-19. The prospective study material was composed of cDNA or gDNA derived from T cells, B-cell-depleted T cells, or PBMCs. The dataset comprised deeply sampled blood TCRbeta repertoires from subjects exposed to, actively infected with, or recovered from COVID-19. A freely available public database, intended as a resource for researchers studying the immune response to SARS-CoV-2, is where the repertoires were released. The samples were drawn from two sources: the first 160 participants of the ongoing ImmuneRACE study, and 950 to 1,500 subjects contributed by 6 global collaborators. A de-identified subject ID, COVID-19 status, age in years and sex were almost always included in the sample metadata. Where available, HLA class I and class II types were taken from metadata supplied by the sample provider and were not determined by assay-based typing. The paper's findings and limits, for the study overall: Clinical and demographic metadata were provided uncurated, with the amount varying by source and participant.

TCRbeta CDR3 regions were amplified from genomic DNA using the immunoSEQ Assay, a bias-controlled multiplex PCR. The study's processing was this. The number of nucleated cells in each sample was estimated from the amplification of reference gene primers within the assay. To quantify the absolute abundance of each unique TCRbeta CDR3 rearrangement, sequence reads were collapsed and filtered. For each sample, productive Simpson clonality was calculated as the square root of Simpson's diversity index across productive rearrangements. Imported from immuneACCESS, the table was reduced by TCRdb to in-frame sequences with V and J called. These copies leave out some clones; in studies compared against another copy, an unresolved V gene accounts for under half, and the cause of the remainder is not known. V and J calls and clone size follow that table, whereas D and trimming were derived from the DNA. Recorded for this sample are about 120,000 clones; 60% to 85% of them occurred a single time. In total, the top ten clones hold 2.3% of the sample.

In its sample, this clone was seen once. This clone's antigen is unknown. No base qualities exist here, and no much larger clone lies one base off it. V is cut by 3 bases and J by 7 bases, and the space between the germline ends is 15 bases. The CDR1 and CDR2 encoded by the germline V gene are SGHTA and FQGNSA. The CDR3 runs 14 residues from the cysteine to the phenylalanine. Solely the CDR3 DNA is kept, with 42 bases framed from the first base. The collaborating institutions used their own protocols to collect whole blood in K2EDTA tubes. For TCRbeta analysis, collaborator samples were shipped as frozen whole blood, as isolated PBMCs, or as DNA extracted from either sample type.

The sample consisted of peripheral blood. The receptor comes from a man between 70 and 80 years old with acute or convalescent COVID-19. The chain is encoded by TRBV7-2 joined to TRBJ1-2; the best D guess is TRBD1, with 5 bases matching. The encoded CDR3 is CASSFNRRAFGYTF. In nucleotide form, the sequence is TGTGCCAGCAGCTTCAACAGGAGGGCGTTTGGCTACACCTTC.